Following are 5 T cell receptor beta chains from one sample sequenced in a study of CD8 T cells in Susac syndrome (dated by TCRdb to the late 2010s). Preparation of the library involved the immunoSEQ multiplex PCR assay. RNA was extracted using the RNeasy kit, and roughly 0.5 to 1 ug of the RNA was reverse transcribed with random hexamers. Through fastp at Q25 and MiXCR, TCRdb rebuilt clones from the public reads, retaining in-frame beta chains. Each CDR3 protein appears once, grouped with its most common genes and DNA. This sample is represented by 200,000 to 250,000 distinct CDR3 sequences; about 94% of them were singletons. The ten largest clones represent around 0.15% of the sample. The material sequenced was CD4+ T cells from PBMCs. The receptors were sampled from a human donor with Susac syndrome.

CDR3 sequence reads: CASSFMNTEAFF. CDR3 in DNA: TGTGCCAGCAGCTTTATGAACACTGAAGCTTTCTTT. The rearrangement joins TRBV28 to TRBJ1-1, with D uncertain. Germline assignment: CDR1 MDHEN and CDR2 SYDVKM. The V end lost 6 bases, the J end lost 0 bases, and 5 bases lay between the germline ends. The CDR3 is 12 residues long.

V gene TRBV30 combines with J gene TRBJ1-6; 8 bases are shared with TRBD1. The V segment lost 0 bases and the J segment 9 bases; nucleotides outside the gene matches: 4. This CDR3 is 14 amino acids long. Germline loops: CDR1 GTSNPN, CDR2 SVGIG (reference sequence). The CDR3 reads CAWSVPGGGSPLHF. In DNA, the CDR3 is TGTGCCTGGAGTGTACCAGGGGGCGGTTCACCCCTCCACTTT.

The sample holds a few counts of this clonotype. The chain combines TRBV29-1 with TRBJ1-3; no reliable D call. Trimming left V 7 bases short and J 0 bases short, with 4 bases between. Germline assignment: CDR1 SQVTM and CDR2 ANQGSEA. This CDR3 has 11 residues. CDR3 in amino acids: CSASSGNTIYF. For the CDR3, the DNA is TGCAGCGCCTCCTCTGGAAACACCATATATTTT.

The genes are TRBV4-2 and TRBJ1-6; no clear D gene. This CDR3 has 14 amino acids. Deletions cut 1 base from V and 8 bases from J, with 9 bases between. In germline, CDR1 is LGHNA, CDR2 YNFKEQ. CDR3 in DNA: TGTGCCAGCAGCCAAGCGGGGTACGATTCACCCCTCCACTTT. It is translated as CASSQAGYDSPLHF.

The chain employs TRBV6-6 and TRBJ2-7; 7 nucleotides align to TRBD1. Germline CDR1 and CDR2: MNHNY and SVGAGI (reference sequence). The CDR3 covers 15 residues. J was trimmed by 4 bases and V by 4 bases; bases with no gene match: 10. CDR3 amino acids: CASSSDRETSYEQYF. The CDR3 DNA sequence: TGTGCCAGCAGTTCTGACAGGGAGACTTCTTACGAGCAGTACTTC.